The entry that follows covers one T cell receptor (beta chain) sequence. Its antigen is currently unknown. The data originate from a study of beta chain features in type 1 diabetes. Points from the study as a whole: TCRB CDR3s were moderately but significantly shorter in Type 1 diabetes patients in all four CD4+ subsets.

Per the germline V gene, CDR1 is SGHTA and CDR2 is FQGNSA. The CDR3 runs to 12 residues. Trimming shortened V by 5 bases and J by 8 bases, and 10 bases separated the two germline ends. Isolation of CD4+ naive, central memory, regulatory and stem cell-like memory cells was achieved by sorting via CD45RO/CCR7/CD25/CD127/CD95/CD27. Purity of each sorted population was above 98%. Every bit of the isolated RNA underwent reverse transcription, so sequencing read expressed TCRB transcripts. Generated by immunoSEQ multiplex PCR, the TCRdb table keeps only in-frame clones and is missing some. The sample records hundreds of thousands of clones, around 15% being singletons.

The sequencing sample was made of naive CD4+ T cells from blood. V and J are TRBV7-2 and TRBJ1-5; D is uncertain. This TCR was recovered from a man younger than 35 with type 1 diabetes. The CDR3 DNA sequence: TGTGCCAGCAGCCTAGATGCGAAGCCCCAGCATTTT. It translates to CASSLDAKPQHF.